One sample yielded the 12 T cell receptor beta chains listed below, sequenced in a study of PD-1 blockade in mismatch repair-deficient tumors. Some clones are missing from TCRdb's copy, which holds only in-frame ones; the method was immunoSEQ multiplex PCR. The sample has some 110,000 clones; 65% to 80% are singletons. The starting material was peripheral blood, obtained roughly 13 months after starting pembrolizumab. The receptor source for this set is an adult with mismatch repair-deficient cancer.

The sample holds one count of this clone. This chain uses TRBV6-1 with TRBJ1-1, with 7 bases identical to TRBD1. With 5 bases clipped from V and 5 bases from J, the junction kept 8 bases outside the gene matches. From germline, CDR1 is MNHNS and CDR2 SASEGT. This CDR3 has 14 amino acids. CDR3 amino acids: CASSYLRGQTEAFF. CDR3 coding DNA: TGTGCCAGCAGTTATTTGAGGGGGCAGACTGAAGCTTTCTTT.

The V and J genes are TRBV19 and TRBJ1-1; D gene ambiguous. The V and J ends lost 3 bases and 0 bases respectively, with 5 bases between them. From germline, CDR1 is LNHDA and CDR2 SQIVND (reference sequence). The CDR3 sequence is 13 residues long. The CDR3 DNA is TGTGCCAGTAGTATTACCCTGAACACTGAAGCTTTCTTT. This codes for CASSITLNTEAFF.

This clone was counted between two and nine times. The genes are TRBV6-1 and TRBJ1-4; D is perhaps TRBD1 (5 bases). This CDR3 contains 11 residues. Germline CDR1 reads MNHNS; CDR2 reads SASEGT. Trimming removed 6 bases at V and 13 bases at J, with 12 bases between. The CDR3 nucleotides read TGTGCCAGCAGATCCGGGACCGGACTGTTTTTT. Encoded protein: CASRSGTGLFF.

Ten or more counts support this clone. The CDR3 is CASSLGPPAYEQYF. The CDR3 bases are TGTGCCAGCAGTTTAGGACCTCCGGCTTACGAGCAGTACTTC. V and J are TRBV27 and TRBJ2-7; no clear D. This CDR3 is 14 amino acids long. CDR1 and CDR2 (germline): MNHEY, SMNVEV (reference sequence). Trimming left V 2 bases short and J 4 bases short, with 12 bases between.

The V gene is TRBV6-6, the J gene TRBJ2-3; 7 nucleotides agree with TRBD2. Germline values: CDR1 MNHNY, CDR2 SVGAGI (reference sequence). Unmatched junction bases numbered 7, after V lost 7 bases and J lost 0 bases. CDR3 length: 15 residues. The CDR3 nucleotides read TGTGCCAGCATTCCGCGGGAGTGGAGCACAGATACGCAGTATTTT. Translation gives CASIPREWSTDTQYF.

The V and J genes are TRBV7-9 and TRBJ2-5, with D maybe TRBD1 (5 bases). The V end was cut by 4 bases, the J end by 1 base, with 16 bases between. The CDR3 has 16 residues. CDR1 is SEHNR and CDR2 is FQNEAQ in the germline V gene (reference sequence). CDR3 protein: CASSSTENWVQETQYF. The CDR3 coding sequence is TGTGCCAGCAGCTCGACAGAAAACTGGGTCCAAGAGACCCAGTACTTC.

The J gene is TRBJ1-1, the V gene TRBV29-1, with 7 bases fitting TRBD1. Germline assignment: CDR1 SQVTM and CDR2 ANQGSEA. Trimming at V came to 7 bases and at J to 5 bases, leaving 13 bases not matched to a gene. The CDR3 runs 14 residues. DNA for the CDR3: TGCAGCGGGGGGACAGCTCCGGGGGATACTGAAGCTTTCTTT. It encodes CSGGTAPGDTEAFF.

This chain joins TRBV11-3 and TRBJ2-2; D is possibly TRBD2 (5 bases). The V and J ends lost 7 bases and 4 bases respectively, with 13 bases between them. CDR1 is SGHNT, CDR2 YENEEA, per germline. CDR3 size: 14 residues. The CDR3 spells CASKGIRGTGELFF. The CDR3 region has the DNA TGTGCCAGCAAAGGCATCCGGGGCACCGGGGAGCTGTTTTTT.

V is TRBV5-1 and J is TRBJ1-1, with a tentative D call TRBD1 (6 bases). The CDR3 spans 14 residues. V lost 0 bases, J lost 7 bases, and 13 bases lay in between. The germline V gene has CDR1 SGHRS and CDR2 YFSETQ. CDR3 protein: CASSLEGGRVEAFF. The CDR3 coding sequence is TGCGCCAGCAGCTTGGAGGGGGGCCGGGTTGAAGCTTTCTTT.

V is TRBV11-3 and J is TRBJ1-1; D unresolved. The germline CDR1 and CDR2 sequences are SGHNT and YENEEA. The V gene lost 4 bases and the J gene lost 1 base, with 10 bases spanning the gap. This CDR3 spans 14 amino acids. Written as DNA, the CDR3 is TGTGCCAGCAGCTACGGACCTCAGAACACTGAAGCTTTCTTT. It encodes CASSYGPQNTEAFF.

The V call is TRBV5-1, the J call TRBJ2-4; 8 bases are shared with TRBD2. The CDR3 loop spans 14 amino acids. Germline assignment: CDR1 SGHRS and CDR2 YFSETQ. V dropped 2 bases and J dropped 7; count of bases not matched to a gene: 5. The DNA of the CDR3 is TGCGCCAGCAGCTTCACTAGCGGTCAGAACATTCAGTACTTC. Encoded protein: CASSFTSGQNIQYF. Full variable domain (remainder filled in from reference TRBV5-1 and TRBJ2-4): KAGVTQTPRYLIKTRGQQVTLSCSPISGHRSVSWYQQTPGQGLQFLFEYFSETQRNKGNFPGRFSGRQFSNSRSEMNVSTLELGDSALYLCASSFTSGQNIQYFGAGTRLSVL.

The chain links TRBV19 to TRBJ1-1, with a possible D match to TRBD1 (5 bases). Germline V gene sequence: CDR1 LNHDA, CDR2 SQIVND (reference sequence). The CDR3 is 14 amino acids. V gave up 3 bases and J gave up 2 bases, with 10 bases separating them. DNA for the CDR3: TGTGCCAGTAGTATCAGGGAGCTAAACACTGAAGCTTTCTTT. Translation: CASSIRELNTEAFF.